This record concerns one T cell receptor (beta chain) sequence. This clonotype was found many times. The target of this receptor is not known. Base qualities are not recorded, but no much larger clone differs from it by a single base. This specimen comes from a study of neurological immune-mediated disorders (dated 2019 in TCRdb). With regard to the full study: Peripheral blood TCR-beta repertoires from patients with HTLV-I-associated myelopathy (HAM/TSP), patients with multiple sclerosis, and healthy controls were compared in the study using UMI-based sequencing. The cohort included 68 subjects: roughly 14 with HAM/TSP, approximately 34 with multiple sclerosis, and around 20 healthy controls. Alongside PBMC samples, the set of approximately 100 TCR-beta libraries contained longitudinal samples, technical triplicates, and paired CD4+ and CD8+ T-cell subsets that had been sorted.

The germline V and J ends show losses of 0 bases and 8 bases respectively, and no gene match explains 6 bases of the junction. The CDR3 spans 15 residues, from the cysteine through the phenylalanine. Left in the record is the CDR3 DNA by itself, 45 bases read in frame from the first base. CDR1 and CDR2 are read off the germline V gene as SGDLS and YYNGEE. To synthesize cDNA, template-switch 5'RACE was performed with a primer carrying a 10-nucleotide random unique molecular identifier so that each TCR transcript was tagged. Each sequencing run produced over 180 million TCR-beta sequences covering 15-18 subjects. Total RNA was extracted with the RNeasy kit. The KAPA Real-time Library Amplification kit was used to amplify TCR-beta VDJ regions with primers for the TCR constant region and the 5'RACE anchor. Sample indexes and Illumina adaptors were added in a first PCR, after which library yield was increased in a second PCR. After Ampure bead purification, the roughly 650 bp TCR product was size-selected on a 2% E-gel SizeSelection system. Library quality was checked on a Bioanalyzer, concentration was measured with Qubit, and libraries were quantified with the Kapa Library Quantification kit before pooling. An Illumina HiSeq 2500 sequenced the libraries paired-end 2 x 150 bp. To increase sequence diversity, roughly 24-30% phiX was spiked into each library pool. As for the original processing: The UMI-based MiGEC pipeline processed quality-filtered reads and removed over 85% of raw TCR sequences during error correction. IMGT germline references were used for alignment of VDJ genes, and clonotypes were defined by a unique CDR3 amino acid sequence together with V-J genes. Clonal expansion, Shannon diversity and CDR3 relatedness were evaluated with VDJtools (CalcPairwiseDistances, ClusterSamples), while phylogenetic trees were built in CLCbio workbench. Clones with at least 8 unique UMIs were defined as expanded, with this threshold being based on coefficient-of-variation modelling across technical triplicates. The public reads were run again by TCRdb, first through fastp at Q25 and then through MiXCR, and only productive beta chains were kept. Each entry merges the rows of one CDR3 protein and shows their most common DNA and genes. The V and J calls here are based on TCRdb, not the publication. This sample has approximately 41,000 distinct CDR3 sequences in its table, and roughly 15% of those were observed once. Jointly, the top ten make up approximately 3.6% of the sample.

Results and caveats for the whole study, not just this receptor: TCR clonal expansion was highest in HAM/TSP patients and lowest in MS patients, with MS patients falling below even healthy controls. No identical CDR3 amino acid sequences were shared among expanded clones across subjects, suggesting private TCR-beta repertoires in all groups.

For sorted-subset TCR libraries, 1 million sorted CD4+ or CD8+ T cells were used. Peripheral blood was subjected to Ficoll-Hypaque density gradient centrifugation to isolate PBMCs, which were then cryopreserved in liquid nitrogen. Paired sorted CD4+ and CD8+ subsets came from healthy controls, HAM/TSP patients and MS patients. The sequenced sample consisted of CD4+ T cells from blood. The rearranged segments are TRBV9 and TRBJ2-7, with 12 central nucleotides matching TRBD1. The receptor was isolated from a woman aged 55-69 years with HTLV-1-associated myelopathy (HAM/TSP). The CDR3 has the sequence CASSVGGQGAQKQYF. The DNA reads TGTGCCAGCAGCGTAGGGGGACAGGGGGCGCAGAAGCAGTACTTC.